What follows are 12 T cell receptor beta chains derived from one specimen sequenced in a study of blood T cell repertoires in COVID-19. TCRdb's table, derived via immunoSEQ multiplex PCR, lists solely in-frame clones and lacks some. The table lists fewer than 50,000 clones, around nine tenths of them singletons. Sample: peripheral blood. These receptors were obtained from a man in his 70s with active COVID-19.

The genes are TRBV6-5 and TRBJ2-3, with 10 bases fitting TRBD2. Germline CDR1 and CDR2: MNHEY and SVGAGI. Losses at the gene ends were 5 bases for V and 3 bases for J; bases not matched to a gene: 5. The CDR3 totals 15 residues. The CDR3 DNA reads as TGTGCCAGCAGTCCTAGGACTAGCGGAACAGATACGCAGTATTTT. This codes for CASSPRTSGTDTQYF.

The chain recombines TRBV28 with TRBJ2-7; 12 bases are shared with TRBD1. With V trimmed by 4 bases and J by 5 bases, 6 bases remained unmatched. The CDR3 is made up of 15 amino acids. The germline CDR1 and CDR2 sequences are MDHEN and SYDVKM. The CDR3 nucleotides are TGTGCCAGCAGTTCTCCCGGGACAGGGGGCGACGAGCAGTACTTC. Translation: CASSSPGTGGDEQYF. Together with reference TRBV28 and TRBJ2-7, the CDR3 gives the full variable domain: DVKVTQSSRYLVKRTGEKVFLECVQDMDHENMFWYRQDPGLGLRLIYFSYDVKMKEKGDIPEGYSVSREKKERFSLILESASTNQTSMYLCASSSPGTGGDEQYFGPGTRLTVT.

This clone was seen a single time. The chain is built from TRBV5-6 and TRBJ1-1, with D unclear. The germline V gene has CDR1 SGHDT and CDR2 YYEEEE. There are 13 residues in the CDR3. Trimming took 4 bases from V and 11 from J, leaving 18 bases between them. In nucleotides, the CDR3 is TGTGCCAGCAGCGTACAGCTTTTAAGGTTGGCTTTCTTT. The encoded protein is CASSVQLLRLAFF.

This rearrangement joins TRBV19 to TRBJ2-1, with 8 bases aligning to TRBD2. The CDR3 covers 15 residues. V gave up 4 bases and J gave up 6 bases; unmatched junction bases: 8. Germline V gene data show CDR1 as LNHDA and CDR2 as SQIVND (reference sequence). CDR3 sequence reads: CASSTGRGGSNEQFF. CDR3 in DNA: TGTGCCAGTAGTACAGGTCGGGGGGGGAGCAATGAGCAGTTCTTC.

This chain connects TRBV7-2 to TRBJ1-5; unclear D gene. Germline loops: CDR1 SGHTA, CDR2 FQGNSA. This CDR3 has 16 residues. Trimming removed 0 bases from V and 0 bases from J, with 9 bases in between. The CDR3 spells CASSLAAGSSNQPQHF. The CDR3 coding sequence is TGTGCCAGCAGCTTAGCTGCGGGGAGTAGCAATCAGCCCCAGCATTTT. The variable domain in full, completed from reference TRBV7-2 and TRBJ1-5, reads GAGVSQSPSNKVTEKGKDVELRCDPISGHTALYWYRQSLGQGLEFLIYFQGNSAPDKSGLPSDRFSAERTGGSVSTLTIQRTQQEDSAVYLCASSLAAGSSNQPQHFGDGTRLSIL.

The CDR3 here is CASMRQYSYGYTF. DNA for the CDR3: TGTGCCAGCATGCGACAGTACTCCTATGGCTACACCTTC. The rearrangement links TRBV2 to TRBJ1-2; TRBD1 might be the D (5 bases). Germline V gene lookup returns CDR1 SNHLY and CDR2 FYNNEI. Trimming left V 7 bases short and J 4 bases short, with 13 bases between. The CDR3 spans 13 residues.

This rearrangement joins TRBV7-2 to TRBJ2-7; a weak D match, TRBD1 (7 bases). CDR1 and CDR2 from the germline V gene are SGHTA and FQGNSA. The length of the CDR3 is 15 residues. V was pared by 3 bases and J by 0 bases, with 12 bases between. CDR3 amino acids: CASSFRQGGSYEQYF. CDR3 sequence (DNA): TGTGCCAGCAGCTTCCGACAGGGAGGCTCCTACGAGCAGTACTTC.

The V and J genes are TRBV20-1 and TRBJ2-7; TRBD2 matches at 8 bases. Germline assignment: CDR1 DFQATT and CDR2 SNEGSKA (reference sequence). The CDR3 has 16 residues. Trimming took 3 bases from V and 4 from J; bases not matched to a gene: 14. The CDR3 loop is CSASLGRAGEGYEQYF. The CDR3 bases are TGCAGTGCTAGTTTAGGACGAGCGGGGGAAGGGTACGAGCAGTACTTC.

The chain joins TRBV7-9 to TRBJ1-5; TRBD1 matches 7 bases. The trim removed 5 bases at V and 4 bases at J, leaving 8 bases unmatched. The germline V gene has CDR1 SEHNR and CDR2 FQNEAQ (reference sequence). The CDR3 runs to 15 residues. The CDR3 protein is CASSPGGQHNQPQHF. The CDR3 nucleotides are TGTGCCAGCAGCCCAGGGGGACAGCATAATCAGCCCCAGCATTTT.

The chain combines TRBV29-1 with TRBJ1-1; 11 bases align to TRBD1. Germline CDR1 is SQVTM and CDR2 is ANQGSEA. The CDR3 runs to 15 residues. With 5 bases clipped from V and 1 base from J, the junction kept 6 bases outside the gene matches. CDR3 in amino acids: CSVQWTGGGNTEAFF. DNA of the CDR3: TGCAGCGTTCAATGGACAGGGGGCGGGAACACTGAAGCTTTCTTT.

This clone was seen just once. This chain uses TRBV7-6 with TRBJ2-3, with TRBD2 as a possible D gene (6 bases). The CDR3 contains 15 residues. With 5 bases removed from V and 2 bases from J, the gap between germline ends came to 14 bases. The germline gives CDR1 SGHVS, CDR2 FNYEAQ. Here the CDR3 DNA reads TGTGCCAGCAGCCAAGGGACTCATCACACAGATACGCAGTATTTT. This codes for CASSQGTHHTDTQYF.

J is TRBJ1-4 and V is TRBV19; 7 bases are shared with TRBD1. The CDR3 has 17 amino acids. Germline CDR1 and CDR2: LNHDA and SQIVND (reference sequence). Unmatched junction bases numbered 6, after V lost 2 bases and J lost 0 bases. CDR3 sequence: CASSIKGGHATNEKLFF. The CDR3 bases are TGTGCCAGTAGTATAAAAGGGGGCCATGCAACTAATGAAAAACTGTTTTTT.